The following is a T cell receptor beta chain sequence with its context. Its antigen remains unknown. V lost 1 base to trimming and J lost 7 bases, with 20 bases between them. CDR1 DFQATT and CDR2 SNEGSKA come from the germline V gene (reference sequence). The CDR3 has 16 residues. Sequence data for DNA of cultured CD4+ T cells were generated by the Oncomine TCR Beta short-read assay. From the PCR reads, TCRdb called clonotypes with MiXCR, one entry per CDR3 protein. Here the sample spans about 17,000 distinct CDR3 sequences, 50% to 65% being singletons. The data were obtained in a study of vaccination and CD4 T cells after COVID-19. Across the whole study: Median time from COVID diagnosis to post-COVID sampling was about 14 weeks (35 to 161). Cells were stimulated with overlapping spike peptide pools from SARS-CoV-2, HCoV-NL63, HCoV-OC43 and HCoV-229E.

Specified treatment: roughly nine-day PBMC culture with coronavirus spike peptide pools or control peptides (ViraFEST assay). The sequenced material came from CD4+ T cells from blood, cultured in vitro. The genes are TRBV20-1 and TRBJ1-5, with D possibly being TRBD1 (6 bases). The receptor's source is a human donor who had recovered from COVID-19. The CDR3 nucleotides read TGCAGTGCTAGAGGCATCATGGGCTTGGGGGCGCAGCCCCAGCATTTT. Translation gives CSARGIMGLGAQPQHF.